What follows are 27 T cell receptor beta chains derived from one specimen sequenced in a study of CD8+ T cells in alopecia areata. Sequencing templates came from extracted RNA that was reverse transcribed into cDNA. Sequenced by immunoSEQ multiplex PCR; TCRdb stores in-frame clones only, minus some. This sample carries some 130,000 clones, roughly 54% of them seen once, and the ten largest clones take about 16%. Noted treatment: oral pan-JAK inhibitor, 5-10 mg twice daily. Here the sequenced sample was CD8+ T cells sorted from blood, taken at week 4, from a patient treated with tofacitinib. The receptors were gathered from a human donor with alopecia areata.

This clone turned up a few times. The chain has TRBV4-2 and TRBJ2-1; 10 positions match TRBD2. Trimming at V came to 0 bases and at J to 6 bases, leaving 5 bases not matched to a gene. The CDR3 totals 16 residues. Germline CDR1 and CDR2: LGHNA and YNFKEQ. Here the CDR3 reads CASSQDPAGGLNEQFF. DNA of the CDR3: TGTGCCAGCAGCCAAGACCCAGCGGGGGGGCTCAATGAGCAGTTCTTC.

The chain has TRBV6-5 and TRBJ2-7, with no clear D. Between the trimmed V and J ends, which lost 4 bases and 6 bases, there was a span of 13 bases. CDR1 is MNHEY, CDR2 SVGAGI, per germline. This CDR3 is built from 13 residues. The CDR3 reads CASSLEAKSEQYF. Here the CDR3 DNA reads TGTGCCAGCAGTTTAGAGGCGAAGTCCGAGCAGTACTTC.

This clone has more than one count but fewer than ten. The gene calls are TRBV18 and TRBJ2-1, with D maybe TRBD2 (7 bases). Trimming shortened V by 3 bases and J by 6 bases, and 12 bases separated the two germline ends. Germline V gene lookup returns CDR1 KGHSH and CDR2 LQKENI. The CDR3 totals 14 residues. CDR3 residues: CASSPGGGPNEQFF. Here the CDR3 DNA reads TGTGCCAGCTCACCCGGCGGGGGCCCCAATGAGCAGTTCTTC. Full variable domain (outside the CDR3, taken from reference TRBV18 and TRBJ2-1): NAGVMQNPRHLVRRRGQEARLRCSPMKGHSHVYWYRQLPEEGLKFMVYLQKENIIDESGMPKERFSAEFPKEGPSILRIQQVVRGDSAAYFCASSPGGGPNEQFFGPGTRLTVL.

This clone was detected only a few times. The J gene is TRBJ1-5, the V gene TRBV7-9, with D perhaps TRBD1 (6 bases). V was trimmed by 8 bases and J by 6 bases, leaving 11 bases between them. CDR1 and CDR2 (germline): SEHNR, FQNEAQ (reference sequence). The CDR3 contains 12 residues. In nucleotides, the CDR3 is TGTGCCAGCGACAGGAGAGGTCAGCCCCAGCATTTT. It translates to CASDRRGQPQHF. Together with reference TRBV7-9 and TRBJ1-5, the CDR3 gives the full variable domain: DTGVSQNPRHKITKRGQNVTFRCDPISEHNRLYWYRQTLGQGPEFLTYFQNEAQLEKSRLLSDRFSAERPKGSFSTLEIQRTEQGDSAMYLCASDRRGQPQHFGDGTRLSIL.

This clone was detected ten times or more. The junction departs from the called germline gene at one end, perhaps through a read error. The chain has TRBV4-2 and TRBJ2-1; D not certain. CDR3 length: 12 residues. In germline, CDR1 is LGHNA, CDR2 YNFKEQ. The CDR3 DNA follows: TGTGCCAGCAGCGAAGATGGACCGGGCCGGTTCTTC. It codes for CASSEDGPGRFF.

This rearrangement joins TRBV13 to TRBJ2-7, with a weak D call TRBD2 (5 bases). Germline loops: CDR1 PRHDT, CDR2 FYEKMQ (reference sequence). The V end was cut by 5 bases, the J end by 2 bases, with 13 bases between. The length of the CDR3 is 14 residues. CDR3 sequence: CASSREGSTYEQYF. The CDR3 DNA follows: TGTGCCAGCAGCCGAGAGGGCTCGACCTACGAGCAGTACTTC. Based on the CDR3 plus reference TRBV13 and TRBJ2-7, the full variable domain is AAGVIQSPRHLIKEKRETATLKCYPIPRHDTVYWYQQGPGQDPQFLISFYEKMQSDKGSIPDRFSAQQFSDYHSELNMSSLELGDSALYFCASSREGSTYEQYFGPGTRLTVT.

The V and J genes are TRBV15 and TRBJ1-2, with a possible D match to TRBD1 (6 bases). The CDR3 has 18 residues. Trimming took off 1 base at V and 2 bases at J, with 20 bases between the two ends. Germline CDR1 and CDR2: LNHNV and YYDKDF (reference sequence). The CDR3 is CATSRVRSRGPGNYGYTF. The DNA of the CDR3 is TGTGCCACCAGCAGAGTCAGGTCCCGGGGGCCGGGGAACTATGGCTACACCTTC. Looking up the rest from reference TRBV15 and TRBJ1-2 gives the full variable domain: DAMVIQNPRYQVTQFGKPVTLSCSQTLNHNVMYWYQQKSSQAPKLLFHYYDKDFNNEADTPDNFQSRRPNTSFCFLDIRSPGLGDTAMYLCATSRVRSRGPGNYGYTFGSGTRLTVV.

This clone came up once. Lacking the conserved final phenylalanine or tryptophan, this CDR3 likely reflects a read error. CDR3 region: CASSLIDRGGYEQYL. The DNA of the CDR3 is TGTGCCAGCAGCTTGATAGATCGGGGGGGATACGAGCAGTACCTC. The chain is built from TRBV7-8 and TRBJ2-7; 8 bases align to TRBD2. The length of the CDR3 is 15 residues. V lost 3 bases and J lost 4; bases outside the gene matches: 8. Germline CDR1 and CDR2: SGHVS and FQNEAQ.

V gene TRBV11-2 combines with J gene TRBJ2-3; 9 bases fit TRBD1. V was clipped by 6 bases and J by 3 bases; unmatched bases: 10. The CDR3 is 16 residues long. The germline V gene encodes CDR1 SGHAT and CDR2 FQNNGV. The CDR3 region has the DNA TGTGCCAGCAGAAAATCAGGACAGGGGCAGACAGATACGCAGTATTTT. Translation: CASRKSGQGQTDTQYF.

J is TRBJ2-3 and V is TRBV20-1, with D possibly being TRBD2 (5 bases). The V end was cut by 5 bases, the J end by 8 bases, with 8 bases between. The CDR3 covers 10 residues. Germline CDR1 is DFQATT and CDR2 is SNEGSKA (reference sequence). CDR3 amino acids: CSAPRGTQYF. CDR3 nucleotides: TGCAGTGCTCCACGGGGTACGCAGTATTTT.

This clone was found a few times. The V and J genes are TRBV13 and TRBJ2-2; no definite D call. This CDR3 is 19 amino acids long. The germline gives CDR1 PRHDT, CDR2 FYEKMQ (reference sequence). Trimming left V 5 bases short and J 1 base short, with 23 bases between. In DNA form, the CDR3 reads TGTGCCAGCAGCGACTCGGCAGGCAATACTCTGAGGAACACCGGGGAGCTGTTTTTT. Its protein is CASSDSAGNTLRNTGELFF.

The rearrangement links TRBV2 to TRBJ1-3, with D hard to call. The V end was cut by 9 bases, the J end by 0 bases, with 9 bases between. Germline V gives CDR1 SNHLY, CDR2 FYNNEI. This CDR3 has 13 residues. The CDR3: CARPDDSGNTIYF. The CDR3 region has the DNA TGTGCCAGACCGGACGACTCTGGAAACACCATATATTTT.

This clone showed up just once. The rearrangement uses TRBV6-5 and TRBJ2-2; no clear D. CDR1 and CDR2 (germline): MNHEY, SVGAGI. CDR3 size: 11 residues. Deletions cut 6 bases from V and 7 bases from J, with 6 bases between. The DNA for the CDR3 is TGTGCCAGCAGGAAACGCGGGGAGCTGTTTTTT. Protein product: CASRKRGELFF.

V usage is TRBV30 and J usage is TRBJ2-1; 8 bases match TRBD2. This CDR3 region has 14 residues. The V gene end was trimmed by 2 bases and the J gene end by 6 bases; junction bases not matched to a gene: 6. The germline CDR1 and CDR2 sequences are GTSNPN and SVGIG (reference sequence). The CDR3 sequence: CAWSYGTRGNEQFF. In DNA form, the CDR3 reads TGTGCCTGGAGTTACGGGACTAGAGGCAATGAGCAGTTCTTC.

CDR3 protein: CASSDRARDIGTGELFF. CDR3 nucleotides: TGTGCCAGCAGTGACCGGGCCAGGGATATCGGCACCGGGGAGCTGTTTTTT. This chain uses TRBV2 with TRBJ2-2; D perhaps matches TRBD1 (5 bases). V shed 3 bases and J shed 4 bases, with 18 bases lying between them. Germline V gene sequence: CDR1 SNHLY, CDR2 FYNNEI. This CDR3 is built from 17 residues.

V usage is TRBV7-9 and J usage is TRBJ2-3, with D tentatively TRBD1 (6 bases). V was cut by 6 bases and J by 1 base, with 17 bases left in between. The length of the CDR3 is 16 residues. CDR1 SEHNR and CDR2 FQNEAQ come from the germline V gene (reference sequence). DNA of the CDR3: TGTGCCAGCAGTTTACCGGGACACCTCGGCACAGATACGCAGTATTTT. Amino acids: CASSLPGHLGTDTQYF. The complete variable domain, with remaining parts taken from reference TRBV7-9 and TRBJ2-3, reads DTGVSQNPRHKITKRGQNVTFRCDPISEHNRLYWYRQTLGQGPEFLTYFQNEAQLEKSRLLSDRFSAERPKGSFSTLEIQRTEQGDSAMYLCASSLPGHLGTDTQYFGPGTRLTVL.

This clone turned up a few times. The chain recombines TRBV6-4 with TRBJ1-1; D not resolved. Germline CDR1 and CDR2: MRHNA and SNTAGT. This CDR3 spans 13 amino acids. Trimming took off 2 bases at V and 4 bases at J, with 8 bases between the two ends. CDR3 nucleotides: TGTGCCAGCAGTGACGCGGTGGGCACTGAAGCTTTCTTT. Amino acids: CASSDAVGTEAFF.

The gene calls are TRBV18 and TRBJ1-2; D is uncertain. This CDR3 has 15 amino acids. V lost 7 bases and J 0 bases, leaving 15 bases between the germline ends. CDR1 is KGHSH and CDR2 is LQKENI in the germline V gene. This CDR3 is CASLKEIGSNYGYTF. In DNA form, the CDR3 reads TGTGCCAGCTTGAAGGAAATAGGATCTAACTATGGCTACACCTTC.

The chain uses TRBV7-9 and TRBJ2-7; 10 nucleotides line up with TRBD2. In germline, CDR1 is SEHNR, CDR2 FQNEAQ (reference sequence). J gave up 1 base and V 1 base, and 7 bases lay outside the gene matches. The CDR3 sequence is 17 residues long. CDR3 region: CASSLVASGGHSYEQYF. DNA for the CDR3: TGTGCCAGCAGCTTAGTGGCTAGCGGGGGACATTCCTACGAGCAGTACTTC. Together with reference TRBV7-9 and TRBJ2-7, the CDR3 gives the full variable domain: DTGVSQNPRHKITKRGQNVTFRCDPISEHNRLYWYRQTLGQGPEFLTYFQNEAQLEKSRLLSDRFSAERPKGSFSTLEIQRTEQGDSAMYLCASSLVASGGHSYEQYFGPGTRLTVT.

The gene calls are TRBV30 and TRBJ1-1, with D tentatively TRBD1 (5 bases). V was trimmed by 1 base and J by 8 bases, leaving 17 bases between them. In germline, CDR1 is GTSNPN, CDR2 SVGIG (reference sequence). The CDR3 spans 14 residues. The CDR3 DNA reads TGTGCCTGGAGTGATATATCCGGGGGGAACGAAGCTTTCTTT. It is translated as CAWSDISGGNEAFF.

V and J are TRBV29-1 and TRBJ2-1; the D gene could be TRBD1 or TRBD2 (6 bases each). The CDR3 is 16 amino acids. The V gene's germline CDR1 is SQVTM and CDR2 ANQGSEA. The V and J ends lost 3 bases and 0 bases respectively, with 15 bases between them. CDR3 coding DNA: TGCAGCGTTGAGGAACCGGGGGCGAGCTCCTACAATGAGCAGTTCTTC. This codes for CSVEEPGASSYNEQFF.

V gene TRBV5-6 combines with J gene TRBJ1-5; D uncertain. The CDR3 consists of 16 residues. In germline, CDR1 is SGHDT, CDR2 YYEEEE. V lost 4 bases and J 4 bases, leaving 18 bases between the germline ends. CDR3 nucleotides: TGTGCCAGCAGCCTGGGGTTGGGGATCGGTAATCAGCCCCAGCATTTT. This codes for CASSLGLGIGNQPQHF. The full variable domain, completed using reference TRBV5-6 and TRBJ1-5, is DAGVTQSPTHLIKTRGQQVTLRCSPKSGHDTVSWYQQALGQGPQFIFQYYEEEERQRGNFPDRFSGHQFPNYSSELNVNALLLGDSALYLCASSLGLGIGNQPQHFGDGTRLSIL.

V usage is TRBV14 and J usage is TRBJ1-1; D is unresolved. Per the germline V gene, CDR1 is SGHDN and CDR2 is FVKESK. This CDR3 is built from 13 residues. V dropped 1 base and J dropped 4 bases, with 7 bases sitting between them. The CDR3 loop is CASSQGQTTEAFF. CDR3 sequence (DNA): TGTGCCAGCAGCCAAGGGCAGACCACTGAAGCTTTCTTT.

The rearrangement links TRBV30 to TRBJ2-1; perhaps TRBD2 as D (6 bases). Trimming removed 4 bases from V and 8 bases from J, with 9 bases in between. Per germline, CDR1 GTSNPN and CDR2 SVGIG (reference sequence). This CDR3 comprises 11 residues. CDR3 sequence: CAWTAGYEQFF. In nucleotides, the CDR3 is TGTGCCTGGACGGCGGGGTATGAGCAGTTCTTC.

This chain uses TRBV9 with TRBJ1-5; D remains unclear. The germline V gene encodes CDR1 SGDLS and CDR2 YYNGEE. Deletions cut 0 bases from V and 2 bases from J, with 6 bases between. The CDR3 has 14 residues. CDR3 in amino acids: CASSVGSGNQPQHF. The CDR3 DNA is TGTGCCAGCAGCGTAGGTTCTGGCAATCAGCCCCAGCATTTT.

This clone came up a few times. This chain joins TRBV29-1 and TRBJ2-7; D may correspond to TRBD1 or TRBD2 (5 bases each). CDR1 SQVTM and CDR2 ANQGSEA come from the germline V gene. The length of the CDR3 is 13 residues. Trimming left V 3 bases short and J 7 bases short, with 16 bases between. CDR3: CSVEAGSRREQYF. CDR3 nucleotides: TGCAGCGTTGAGGCAGGGAGCCGCCGGGAGCAGTACTTC.

The chain is built from TRBV29-1 and TRBJ2-7; weak D call: TRBD1 (5 bases). Between the trimmed V and J ends, which lost 5 bases and 0 bases, there was a span of 11 bases. This CDR3 spans 13 amino acids. Germline V CDR1 and CDR2: SQVTM, ANQGSEA. The CDR3 reads CSVQATVSYEQYF. The CDR3 DNA reads TGCAGCGTTCAGGCGACAGTCTCCTACGAGCAGTACTTC.